Below are 32 T cell receptor beta chains sequenced from a single sample in a study of shared clonotypes between healthy human individuals. TCRdb's copy holds only in-frame clones and misses some; the assay was immunoSEQ multiplex PCR. The sample includes about 96,000 clones, 68% of them seen just once. The material sequenced was memory CD8+ T cells sorted from blood. The subset denotes: CD45RO+ cells pooled with CCR7-negative TemRA cells. Receptors originate from a man aged 25 to 40 in good health.

The DNA for the CDR3 is TGTGCCAGCAGCTTGGAAAGCGGGAGTTTTTCCGAGCAGTACTTC. It encodes CASSLESGSFSEQYF. This rearrangement joins TRBV5-4 to TRBJ2-7, with 8 bases identical to TRBD2. Germline V gene data show CDR1 as SGHNT and CDR2 as YYREEE (reference sequence). The V segment lost 0 bases and the J segment 6 bases; nucleotides outside the gene matches: 8. CDR3 length: 15 amino acids.

In this sample, this clone turned up once. The chain uses TRBV19 and TRBJ2-2, with TRBD1 matching over 8 bases. CDR3 length: 14 amino acids. V shed 8 bases and J 2 bases; nucleotides not matched to a gene: 4. Germline CDR1 and CDR2: LNHDA and SQIVND (reference sequence). The CDR3, as DNA: TGTGCCAGTCGGACAGGGACCAACACCGGGGAGCTGTTTTTT. Translation: CASRTGTNTGELFF.

The chain combines TRBV7-9 with TRBJ1-2, with 9 nucleotides matching TRBD1. Trimming cost V 5 bases and J 10 bases; bases outside gene matches: 11. This CDR3 spans 14 amino acids. The germline CDR1 and CDR2 sequences are SEHNR and FQNEAQ (reference sequence). In nucleotides, the CDR3 is TGTGCCAGCAGCCCGCCCCCGGACAGGGGAGCCTACACCTTC. Translation: CASSPPPDRGAYTF.

This chain uses TRBV29-1 with TRBJ2-6; D might be TRBD1 or TRBD2, each matching 5 bases. Germline assignment: CDR1 SQVTM and CDR2 ANQGSEA. The CDR3 is 13 amino acids. The V gene lost 5 bases and the J gene lost 8 bases, with 13 bases spanning the gap. The CDR3 sequence is CSVLSGSTNVLTF. The CDR3 region has the DNA TGCAGCGTTCTCTCAGGGAGTACCAACGTCCTGACTTTC.

In DNA, the CDR3 is TGTGCCAGCAGCTGGACCTATCGGGATACGCAGTATTTT. Translating it yields CASSWTYRDTQYF. The gene calls are TRBV28 and TRBJ2-3; the D is unclear. The V and J ends lost 6 bases and 6 bases respectively, with 13 bases between them. CDR1 MDHEN and CDR2 SYDVKM come from the germline V gene. This CDR3 spans 13 amino acids.

This chain connects TRBV6-5 to TRBJ2-7, with D perhaps matching TRBD2 (6 bases). The V gene lost 8 bases and the J gene lost 4 bases, with 15 bases spanning the gap. In germline, CDR1 is MNHEY, CDR2 SVGAGI. This CDR3 comprises 13 residues. The CDR3 DNA is TGTGCCAGCGCCAAACGAAGCGGGTACGAGCAGTACTTC. Translation: CASAKRSGYEQYF.

Note on this clone: At one end the junction does not follow the germline gene, possibly because of a read error. The chain is built from TRBV6-1 and TRBJ2-2, with D perhaps matching TRBD2 (5 bases). This CDR3 comprises 15 residues. Germline loops: CDR1 MNHNS, CDR2 SASEGT. CDR3 DNA sequence: TGTGCCAGCAGCGAAGGTAGCGACGGCACCGGGGAGCTGTTTTTT. It specifies CASSEGSDGTGELFF.

The rearrangement joins TRBV10-3 to TRBJ2-7; 7 positions agree with TRBD2. V shed 9 bases and J 7 bases; nucleotides not matched to a gene: 9. Germline-derived CDR1 and CDR2 are ENHRY and SYGVKD. The CDR3 is 12 residues long. The CDR3 loop reads CAIEGVGGEQYF. DNA of the CDR3: TGTGCCATTGAGGGAGTGGGGGGGGAGCAGTACTTC.

This chain uses TRBV28 with TRBJ2-1, with D hard to call. The CDR3 has 14 amino acids. V lost 7 bases to trimming and J lost 8 bases, with 18 bases between them. The germline V gene encodes CDR1 MDHEN and CDR2 SYDVKM. The CDR3 sequence: CASMDGHPRYEQFF. The CDR3 region has the DNA TGTGCCAGCATGGATGGGCACCCAAGGTATGAGCAGTTCTTC.

The chain employs TRBV7-2 and TRBJ2-1; 9 bases are shared with TRBD2. CDR3 size: 15 residues. Trimming cost V 5 bases and J 7 bases; bases outside gene matches: 9. Looked up from germline, CDR1 is SGHTA and CDR2 is FQGNSA. The CDR3: CASSRGTSRQNEQFF. CDR3 bases: TGTGCCAGCAGCAGAGGGACTAGCCGACAGAATGAGCAGTTCTTC.

This clone was detected only a few times. The chain carries TRBV19 and TRBJ2-7, with TRBD2 as a possible D gene (6 bases). CDR3 length: 11 amino acids. Looked up from germline, CDR1 is LNHDA and CDR2 is SQIVND (reference sequence). Trimming removed 8 bases at V and 6 bases at J, with 11 bases between. This CDR3 reads CASGGTAEQYF. In nucleotides, the CDR3 is TGTGCCAGTGGGGGGACCGCCGAGCAGTACTTC.

The chain combines TRBV11-2 with TRBJ2-3, with unresolved D. The CDR3 length is 11 residues. The V gene lost 3 bases and the J gene lost 13 bases, with 11 bases spanning the gap. Germline V gives CDR1 SGHAT, CDR2 FQNNGV. The CDR3, as DNA: TGTGCCAGCAGCTTTACGCCATGGGAGTATTTT. This gives the protein CASSFTPWEYF.

The chain couples TRBV15 to TRBJ2-7; 7 bases line up with TRBD1. Looked up from germline, CDR1 is LNHNV and CDR2 is YYDKDF (reference sequence). This CDR3 region has 16 residues. The trim removed 0 bases at V and 4 bases at J, leaving 9 bases unmatched. CDR3 bases: TGTGCCACCAGCAGAGAGTCCCCGGGACAGATTTACGAGCAGTACTTC. Protein product: CATSRESPGQIYEQYF.

The V gene is TRBV5-1, the J gene TRBJ2-1, with TRBD1 as a possible D gene (6 bases). This CDR3 is built from 14 residues. CDR1 and CDR2 (germline): SGHRS, YFSETQ. Trimming took 4 bases from V and 8 from J, leaving 16 bases between them. The chain's CDR3 is CASSANRAVDEQFF. The CDR3 DNA sequence: TGCGCCAGCAGCGCAAACAGGGCAGTCGATGAGCAGTTCTTC.

Concerning this clone: Other DNA sequences in the same sample also yield this CDR3. The V call is TRBV7-2, the J call TRBJ2-3, with D hard to call. There are 13 residues in the CDR3. The germline gives CDR1 SGHTA, CDR2 FQGNSA. Trimming stripped 0 bases from V and 6 bases from J, with 7 bases between. CDR3: CASSLAPTDTQYF. CDR3 DNA sequence: TGTGCCAGCAGCTTAGCCCCCACGGATACGCAGTATTTT.

The CDR3 is CASSLSSLNEQFF. The CDR3 bases are TGTGCCAGCAGCTTAAGCAGTCTCAATGAGCAGTTCTTC. The rearrangement joins TRBV11-2 to TRBJ2-1; D uncertain. In germline, CDR1 is SGHAT, CDR2 FQNNGV. This CDR3 has 13 residues. Trimming left V 2 bases short and J 6 bases short, with 8 bases between. The whole variable domain, filled in from reference TRBV11-2 and TRBJ2-1, reads EAGVAQSPRYKIIEKRQSVAFWCNPISGHATLYWYQQILGQGPKLLIQFQNNGVVDDSQLPKDRFSAERLKGVDSTLKIQPAKLEDSAVYLCASSLSSLNEQFFGPGTRLTVL.

The V gene is TRBV19, the J gene TRBJ1-5; 9 positions match TRBD1. The junction had 14 bases not matched to a gene; V was cut back by 4 bases and J by 1 base. The CDR3 runs to 19 residues. Germline lookup yields CDR1 LNHDA and CDR2 SQIVND (reference sequence). The CDR3 protein is CASSTDRDRDTWSNQPQHF. The CDR3 region has the DNA TGTGCCAGTAGTACTGACCGGGACAGGGACACTTGGAGCAATCAGCCCCAGCATTTT.

This clone has more than one count but fewer than ten. The sample carries other DNA sequences with the same CDR3. The genes are TRBV25-1 and TRBJ2-1, with D tentatively TRBD1 (5 bases). Trimming took off 5 bases at V and 8 bases at J, with 7 bases between the two ends. The germline V gene has CDR1 MGHDK and CDR2 SYGVNS. This CDR3 spans 11 amino acids. CDR3 sequence reads: CASSLGDEQFF. Here the CDR3 DNA reads TGTGCCAGCAGTTTAGGGGATGAGCAGTTCTTC.

This CDR3 is CASSLTRRLTTNEKLFF. Written as DNA, the CDR3 is TGTGCCAGCTCCCTGACGCGGAGACTCACAACTAATGAAAAACTGTTTTTT. The chain recombines TRBV18 with TRBJ1-4; D gene unclear. CDR3 length: 17 residues. Germline V gives CDR1 KGHSH, CDR2 LQKENI. Trimming stripped 6 bases from V and 0 bases from J, with 17 bases between.

This chain joins TRBV4-3 and TRBJ1-5; no definite D call. Between the trimmed V and J ends, which lost 0 bases and 6 bases, there was a span of 12 bases. CDR3 length: 15 residues. Germline V CDR1 and CDR2: LGHNA, YSLEER. CDR3 region: CASSQEAAGSQPQHF. DNA of the CDR3: TGCGCCAGCAGCCAAGAAGCGGCAGGCAGTCAGCCCCAGCATTTT.

The V gene is TRBV9, the J gene TRBJ2-7; 14 nucleotides match TRBD2. The V and J ends lost 4 bases and 5 bases, in that order; junction bases with no gene match: 11. Germline assignment: CDR1 SGDLS and CDR2 YYNGEE. The CDR3 has 17 amino acids. CDR3 in amino acids: CASSSGTSGSNNDEQYF. CDR3 in DNA: TGTGCCAGCAGCTCTGGGACTAGCGGGAGTAATAACGACGAGCAGTACTTC.

This clone was counted a few times. The J gene is TRBJ2-3, the V gene TRBV7-9; D is perhaps TRBD2 (5 bases). V gave up 4 bases and J gave up 1 base, with 9 bases separating them. CDR3 length: 14 amino acids. Germline CDR1 reads SEHNR; CDR2 reads FQNEAQ (reference sequence). DNA for the CDR3: TGTGCCAGCAGCTGGAGCGGACGCACAGATACGCAGTATTTT. It yields the protein CASSWSGRTDTQYF. Full variable domain (missing parts from reference TRBV7-9 and TRBJ2-3): DTGVSQNPRHKITKRGQNVTFRCDPISEHNRLYWYRQTLGQGPEFLTYFQNEAQLEKSRLLSDRFSAERPKGSFSTLEIQRTEQGDSAMYLCASSWSGRTDTQYFGPGTRLTVL.

Only a few counts were recorded for this clone. The chain combines TRBV19 with TRBJ2-3, with D possibly called TRBD1 or TRBD2 (5 bases each). This CDR3 has 19 residues. The V end lost 3 bases, the J end lost 5 bases, and 27 bases lay between the germline ends. Per germline, CDR1 LNHDA and CDR2 SQIVND (reference sequence). The CDR3 DNA reads TGTGCCAGTAGTATGCCCAACCCGGGAAAGGGGACGGTGAGAGATACGCAGTATTTT. It is translated as CASSMPNPGKGTVRDTQYF.

CDR3 nucleotide sequence: TGTGCCAGCAGTTTATTATCAGGGAGTGGAAAGCTCTCGCAGTTCTTC. This encodes CASSLLSGSGKLSQFF. The rearrangement joins TRBV27 to TRBJ2-1, with D possibly being TRBD1 or TRBD2 (5 bases each). Trimming cost V 1 base and J 12 bases, with 22 bases left between them. In germline, CDR1 is MNHEY, CDR2 SMNVEV (reference sequence). CDR3 length equals 16 residues.

The chain links TRBV7-2 to TRBJ2-4; 13 bases agree with TRBD2. The V gene end was trimmed by 5 bases and the J gene end by 1 base; junction bases not matched to a gene: 8. This CDR3 has 18 residues. Germline CDR1 reads SGHTA; CDR2 reads FQGNSA. CDR3 coding DNA: TGTGCCAGCAGCCGGGGGACTAGCGGGGTTGCGGCCAAAAACATTCAGTACTTC. Its translation: CASSRGTSGVAAKNIQYF.

This clone was recorded a few times. The chain has TRBV11-2 and TRBJ2-7, with D possibly TRBD2 on 5 matching bases. Germline V CDR1 and CDR2: SGHAT, FQNNGV. The CDR3 spans 12 residues. V gave up 5 bases and J gave up 7 bases, with 12 bases separating them. CDR3 coding DNA: TGTGCCAGCAGCCCGCCTTCGGGGGAGCAGTACTTC. Protein: CASSPPSGEQYF.

Details on this clone: The junction departs from the called germline gene at one end, perhaps through a read error. Other DNA sequences in the same sample also yield this CDR3. The V call is TRBV7-6, the J call TRBJ1-1; 10 positions match TRBD1. CDR1 SGHVS and CDR2 FNYEAQ come from the germline V gene. The CDR3 is made up of 16 amino acids. CDR3 DNA sequence: TGTGCTAGCAGCTCCGGGACAGGGGACGGGAACACTGAAGCTTTCTTT. This codes for CASSSGTGDGNTEAFF. The variable domain in full, with the rest retrieved from reference TRBV7-6 and TRBJ1-1, is GAGVSQSPRYKVTKRGQDVALRCDPISGHVSLYWYRQALGQGPEFLTYFNYEAQQDKSGLPNDRFSAERPEGSISTLTIQRTEQRDSAMYRCASSSGTGDGNTEAFFGQGTRLTVV.

V gene TRBV18 combines with J gene TRBJ2-1; possibly TRBD1 for D (5 bases). Trimming left V 0 bases short and J 1 base short, with 13 bases between. The CDR3 is made up of 17 amino acids. The V gene's germline CDR1 is KGHSH and CDR2 LQKENI. The CDR3 DNA follows: TGTGCCAGCTCACCACCGCCAAGGGGCGGTTCCTACAATGAGCAGTTCTTC. It translates to CASSPPPRGGSYNEQFF.

The rearrangement links TRBV4-3 to TRBJ2-7; TRBD2 matches at 7 bases. The CDR3 totals 16 residues. Germline trimming cut 1 base from V and 3 bases from J; bases unmatched to any gene: 9. CDR1 and CDR2 from the germline V gene are LGHNA and YSLEER. In DNA form, the CDR3 reads TGCGCCAGCAGCCAAGGGACTAGGAAGGATCTCTACGAGCAGTACTTC. It is translated as CASSQGTRKDLYEQYF.

This chain connects TRBV6-6 to TRBJ1-5; the D gene is possibly TRBD1 (6 bases). V lost 6 bases and J lost 3, with 18 bases in between. The length of the CDR3 is 16 residues. The germline V gene encodes CDR1 MNHNY and CDR2 SVGAGI (reference sequence). CDR3 amino acids: CASSQTGSPFNQPQHF. In nucleotides, the CDR3 is TGTGCCAGCAGCCAAACAGGGTCCCCCTTCAATCAGCCCCAGCATTTT.

This rearrangement joins TRBV6-1 to TRBJ2-3; the D gene is possibly TRBD2 (6 bases). Trimming left V 6 bases short and J 2 bases short, with 9 bases between. This CDR3 contains 13 residues. The germline CDR1 and CDR2 sequences are MNHNS and SASEGT. The CDR3 DNA follows: TGTGCCAGCAGCCGGGACTCCACAGATACGCAGTATTTT. Translating gives CASSRDSTDTQYF.

CDR3 protein: CASSSGYTDTQYF. The CDR3, as DNA: TGTGCCAGCAGCTCTGGTTACACAGATACGCAGTATTTT. This rearrangement joins TRBV11-2 to TRBJ2-3; no clear D gene. The CDR3 covers 13 residues. Germline CDR1 and CDR2: SGHAT and FQNNGV. Trimming took 4 bases from V and 2 from J, leaving 7 bases between them. Complete variable domain (other parts from reference TRBV11-2 and TRBJ2-3): EAGVAQSPRYKIIEKRQSVAFWCNPISGHATLYWYQQILGQGPKLLIQFQNNGVVDDSQLPKDRFSAERLKGVDSTLKIQPAKLEDSAVYLCASSSGYTDTQYFGPGTRLTVL.